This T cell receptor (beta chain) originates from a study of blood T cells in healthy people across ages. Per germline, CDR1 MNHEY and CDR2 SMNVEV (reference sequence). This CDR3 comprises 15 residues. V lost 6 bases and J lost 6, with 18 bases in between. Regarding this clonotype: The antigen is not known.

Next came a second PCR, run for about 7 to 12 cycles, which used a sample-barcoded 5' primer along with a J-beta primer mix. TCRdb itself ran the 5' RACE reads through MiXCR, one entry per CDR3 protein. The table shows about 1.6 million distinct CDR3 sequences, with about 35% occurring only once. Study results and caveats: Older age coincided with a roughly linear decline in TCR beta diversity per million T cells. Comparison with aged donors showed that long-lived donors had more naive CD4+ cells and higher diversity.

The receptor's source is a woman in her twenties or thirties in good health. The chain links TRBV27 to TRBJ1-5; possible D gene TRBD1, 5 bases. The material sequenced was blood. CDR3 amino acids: CASSPAGTKGQPQHF. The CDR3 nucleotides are TGTGCCAGCAGCCCAGCCGGGACTAAGGGTCAGCCCCAGCATTTT.